This T cell receptor beta chain was sequenced for a study of T cell changes during pregnancy in multiple sclerosis. The protocol was immunoSEQ multiplex PCR, while the TCRdb copy is restricted to in-frame clones and leaves out a portion. The top ten clones hold 2% of a sample with under 70,000 clones, over 80% of them seen once. This CDR3 has 16 amino acids. V shed 4 bases, J shed 2 bases, and the junction held 2 bases outside the gene matches. The germline V gene encodes CDR1 SNHLY and CDR2 FYNNEI. The receptor's source is a female donor in good health, enrolled as a control in a pregnancy study. V gene TRBV2 combines with J gene TRBJ2-2; TRBD2 matches 12 bases. The material sequenced was peripheral blood, taken in the third trimester of pregnancy. Written as DNA, the CDR3 is TGTGCCAGCAGTGCTGGACTAGCGGGAAACACCGGGGAGCTGTTTTTT. Protein product: CASSAGLAGNTGELFF.